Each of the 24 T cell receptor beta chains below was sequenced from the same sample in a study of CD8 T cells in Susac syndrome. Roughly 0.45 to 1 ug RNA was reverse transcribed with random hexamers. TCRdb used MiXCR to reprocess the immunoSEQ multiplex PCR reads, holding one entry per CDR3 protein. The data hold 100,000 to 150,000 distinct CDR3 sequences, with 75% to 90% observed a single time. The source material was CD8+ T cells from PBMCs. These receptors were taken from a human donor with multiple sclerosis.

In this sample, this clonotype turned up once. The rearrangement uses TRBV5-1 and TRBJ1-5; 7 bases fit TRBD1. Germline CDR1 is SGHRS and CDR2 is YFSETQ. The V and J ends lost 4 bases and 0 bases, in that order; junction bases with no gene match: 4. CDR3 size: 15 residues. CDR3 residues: CASSPGTDSNQPQHF. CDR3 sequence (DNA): TGCGCCAGCAGCCCGGGGACAGATAGCAATCAGCCCCAGCATTTT.

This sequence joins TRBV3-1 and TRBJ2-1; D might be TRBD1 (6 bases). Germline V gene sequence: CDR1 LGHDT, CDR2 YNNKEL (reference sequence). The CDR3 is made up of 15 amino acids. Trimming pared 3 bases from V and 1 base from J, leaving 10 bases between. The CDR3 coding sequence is TGTGCCAGCAGCCAGACAGGAGCTTCCTACAATGAGCAGTTCTTC. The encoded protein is CASSQTGASYNEQFF.

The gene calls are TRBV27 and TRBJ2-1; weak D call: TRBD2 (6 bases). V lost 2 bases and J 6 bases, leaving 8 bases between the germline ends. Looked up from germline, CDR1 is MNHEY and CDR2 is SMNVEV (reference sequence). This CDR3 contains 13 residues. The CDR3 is CASSLGTLNEQFF. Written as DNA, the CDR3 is TGTGCCAGCAGTTTAGGGACTCTCAATGAGCAGTTCTTC.

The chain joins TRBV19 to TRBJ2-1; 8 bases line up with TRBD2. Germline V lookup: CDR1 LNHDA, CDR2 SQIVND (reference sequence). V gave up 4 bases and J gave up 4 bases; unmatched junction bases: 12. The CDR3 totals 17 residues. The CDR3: CASSTGGRPKLYNEQFF. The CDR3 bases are TGTGCCAGTAGTACGGGCGGGAGGCCTAAGTTGTACAATGAGCAGTTCTTC.

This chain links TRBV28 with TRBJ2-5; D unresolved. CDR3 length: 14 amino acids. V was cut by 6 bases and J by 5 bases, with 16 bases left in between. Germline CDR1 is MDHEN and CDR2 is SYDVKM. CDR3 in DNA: TGTGCCAGCAGCCTTATAGGAGCCGGGGAGACCCAGTACTTC. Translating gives CASSLIGAGETQYF.

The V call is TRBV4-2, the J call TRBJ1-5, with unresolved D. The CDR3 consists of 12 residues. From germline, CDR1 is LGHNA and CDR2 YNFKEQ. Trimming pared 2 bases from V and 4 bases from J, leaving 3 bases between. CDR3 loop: CASSQPNQPQHF. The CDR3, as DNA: TGTGCCAGCAGCCAACCAAATCAGCCCCAGCATTTT.

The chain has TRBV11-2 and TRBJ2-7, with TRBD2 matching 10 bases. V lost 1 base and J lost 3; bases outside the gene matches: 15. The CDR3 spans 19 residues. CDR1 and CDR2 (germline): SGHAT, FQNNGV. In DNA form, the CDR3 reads TGTGCCAGCAGCTTAGCCGGGGCTAGCGGGGGAAGCCTAAACTACGAGCAGTACTTC. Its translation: CASSLAGASGGSLNYEQYF.

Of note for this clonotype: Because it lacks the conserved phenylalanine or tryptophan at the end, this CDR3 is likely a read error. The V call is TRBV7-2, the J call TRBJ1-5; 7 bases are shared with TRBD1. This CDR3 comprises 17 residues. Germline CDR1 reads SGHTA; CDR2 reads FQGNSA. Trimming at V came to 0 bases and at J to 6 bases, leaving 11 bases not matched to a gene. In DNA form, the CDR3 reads TGTGCCAGCAGCTTAGCGCGTGGAGGGGGCGGAGGTCAGCCCCAGCATTCT. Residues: CASSLARGGGGGQPQHS.

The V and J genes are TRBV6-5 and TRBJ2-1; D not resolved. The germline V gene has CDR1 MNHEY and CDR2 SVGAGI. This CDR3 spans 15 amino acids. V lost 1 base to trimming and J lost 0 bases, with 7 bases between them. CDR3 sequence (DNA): TGTGCCAGCAGTTACTTCTCGAGCTCCTACAATGAGCAGTTCTTC. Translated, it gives CASSYFSSSYNEQFF.

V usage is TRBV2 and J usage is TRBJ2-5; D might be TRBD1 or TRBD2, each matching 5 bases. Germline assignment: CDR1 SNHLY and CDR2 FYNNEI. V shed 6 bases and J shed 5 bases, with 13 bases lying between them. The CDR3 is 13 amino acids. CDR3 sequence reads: CASRPGPRETQYF. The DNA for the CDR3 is TGTGCCAGCAGGCCGGGACCAAGGGAGACCCAGTACTTC.

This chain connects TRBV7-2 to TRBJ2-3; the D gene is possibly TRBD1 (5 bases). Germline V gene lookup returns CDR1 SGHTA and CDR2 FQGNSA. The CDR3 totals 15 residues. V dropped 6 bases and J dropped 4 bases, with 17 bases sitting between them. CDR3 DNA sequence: TGTGCCAGCAGTTTATCCTCGTGGGGCTCAGATACGCAGTATTTT. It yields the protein CASSLSSWGSDTQYF.

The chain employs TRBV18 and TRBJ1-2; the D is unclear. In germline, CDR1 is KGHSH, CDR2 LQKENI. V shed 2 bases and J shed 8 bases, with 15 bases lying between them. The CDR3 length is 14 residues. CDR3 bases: TGTGCCAGCTCACCAACTATCGGTGGAAGAGGCTACACCTTC. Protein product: CASSPTIGGRGYTF.

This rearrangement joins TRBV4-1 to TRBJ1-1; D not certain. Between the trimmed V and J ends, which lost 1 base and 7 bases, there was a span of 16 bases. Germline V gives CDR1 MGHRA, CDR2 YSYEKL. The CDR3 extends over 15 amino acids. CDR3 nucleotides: TGCGCCAGCAGCCAAGGTCCCGGCAAAGACCATGAAGCTTTCTTT. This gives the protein CASSQGPGKDHEAFF.

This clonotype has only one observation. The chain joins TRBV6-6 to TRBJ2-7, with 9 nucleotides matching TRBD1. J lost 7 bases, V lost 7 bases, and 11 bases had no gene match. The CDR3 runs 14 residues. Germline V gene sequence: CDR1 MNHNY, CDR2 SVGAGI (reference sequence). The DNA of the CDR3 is TGTGCCAGCACCAGTAGGACAGGGGCAAAGGAGCAGTACGTC. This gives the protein CASTSRTGAKEQYV.

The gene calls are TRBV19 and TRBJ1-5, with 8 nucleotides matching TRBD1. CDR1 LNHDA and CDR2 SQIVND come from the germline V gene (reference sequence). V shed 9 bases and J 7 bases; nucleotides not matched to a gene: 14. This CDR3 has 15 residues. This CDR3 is CASKHTDRGSQPQHF. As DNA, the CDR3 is TGTGCCAGCAAACACACCGACAGGGGTTCCCAGCCCCAGCATTTT.

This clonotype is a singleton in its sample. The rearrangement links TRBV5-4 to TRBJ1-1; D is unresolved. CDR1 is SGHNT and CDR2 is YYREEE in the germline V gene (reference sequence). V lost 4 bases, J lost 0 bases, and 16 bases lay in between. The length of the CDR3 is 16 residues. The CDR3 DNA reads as TGTGCCAGCAGCCGCCTACAAGCCCCGATGAACACTGAAGCTTTCTTT. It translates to CASSRLQAPMNTEAFF.

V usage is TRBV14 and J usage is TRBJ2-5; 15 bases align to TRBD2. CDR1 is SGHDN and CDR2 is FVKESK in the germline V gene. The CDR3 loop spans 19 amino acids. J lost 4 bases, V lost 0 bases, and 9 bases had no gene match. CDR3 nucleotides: TGTGCCAGCAGCCAAGATCGCGGGACTAGCGGGAGGATGCGAGAGACCCAGTACTTC. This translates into CASSQDRGTSGRMRETQYF.

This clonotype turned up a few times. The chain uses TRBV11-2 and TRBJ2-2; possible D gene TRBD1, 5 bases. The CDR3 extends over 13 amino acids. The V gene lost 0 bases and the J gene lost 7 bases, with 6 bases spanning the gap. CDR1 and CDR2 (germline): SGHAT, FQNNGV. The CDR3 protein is CASSLETGGELFF. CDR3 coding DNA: TGTGCCAGCAGCTTAGAAACAGGCGGGGAGCTGTTTTTT.

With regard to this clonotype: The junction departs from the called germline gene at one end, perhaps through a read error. CDR3: CASSTKTGGQETQYF. CDR3 nucleotide sequence: TGTGCTAGCAGTACCAAAACAGGGGGCCAAGAGACCCAGTACTTC. The rearrangement links TRBV7-7 to TRBJ2-5; 8 positions agree with TRBD1. The CDR3 consists of 15 residues. Germline CDR1 reads SSHAT; CDR2 reads FNYEAQ (reference sequence).

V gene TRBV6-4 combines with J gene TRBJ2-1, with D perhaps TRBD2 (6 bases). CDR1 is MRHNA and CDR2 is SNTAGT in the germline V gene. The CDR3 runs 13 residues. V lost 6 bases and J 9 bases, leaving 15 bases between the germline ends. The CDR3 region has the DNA TGTGCCAGCAGCCGACGGAGGGACGCTGAGCAGTTCTTC. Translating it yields CASSRRRDAEQFF.

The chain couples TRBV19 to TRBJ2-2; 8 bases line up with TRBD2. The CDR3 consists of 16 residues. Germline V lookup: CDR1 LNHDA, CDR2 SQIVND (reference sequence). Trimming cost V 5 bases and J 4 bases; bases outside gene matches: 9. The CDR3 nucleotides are TGTGCCAGTAGTCCTTGGGAACTAGCGGCCACCGGGGAGCTGTTTTTT. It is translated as CASSPWELAATGELFF.

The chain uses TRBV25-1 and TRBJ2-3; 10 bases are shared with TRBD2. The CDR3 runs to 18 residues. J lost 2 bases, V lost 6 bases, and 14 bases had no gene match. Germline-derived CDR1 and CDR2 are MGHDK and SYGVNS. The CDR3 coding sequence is TGTGCCAGCAGAGGACTAGCGGAGAGGGGGGATTACACAGATACGCAGTATTTT. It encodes CASRGLAERGDYTDTQYF.

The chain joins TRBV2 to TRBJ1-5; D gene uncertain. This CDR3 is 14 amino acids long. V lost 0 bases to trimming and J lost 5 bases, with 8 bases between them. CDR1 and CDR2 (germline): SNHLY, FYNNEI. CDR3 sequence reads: CASSEALGDQPQHF. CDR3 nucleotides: TGTGCCAGCAGTGAAGCGCTGGGAGATCAGCCCCAGCATTTT.

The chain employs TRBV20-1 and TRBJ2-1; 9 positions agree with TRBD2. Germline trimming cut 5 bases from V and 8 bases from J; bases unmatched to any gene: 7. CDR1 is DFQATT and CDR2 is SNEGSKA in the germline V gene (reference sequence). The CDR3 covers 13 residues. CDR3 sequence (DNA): TGCAGTGCTGTAGCGGGAGTAGGCGATGAGCAGTTCTTC. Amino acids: CSAVAGVGDEQFF.